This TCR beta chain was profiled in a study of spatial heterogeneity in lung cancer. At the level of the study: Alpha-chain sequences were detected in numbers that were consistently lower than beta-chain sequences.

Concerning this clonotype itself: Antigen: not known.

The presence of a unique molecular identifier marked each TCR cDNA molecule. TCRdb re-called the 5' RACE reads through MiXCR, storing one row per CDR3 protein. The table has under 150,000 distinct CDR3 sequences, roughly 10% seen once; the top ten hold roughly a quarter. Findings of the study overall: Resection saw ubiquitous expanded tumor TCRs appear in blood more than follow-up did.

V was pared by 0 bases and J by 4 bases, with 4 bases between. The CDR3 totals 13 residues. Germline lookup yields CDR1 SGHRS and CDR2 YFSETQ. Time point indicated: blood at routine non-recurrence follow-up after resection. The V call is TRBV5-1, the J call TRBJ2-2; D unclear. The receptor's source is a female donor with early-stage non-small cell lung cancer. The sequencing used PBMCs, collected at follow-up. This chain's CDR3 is CASSLGRTGELFF. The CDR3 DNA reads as TGCGCCAGCAGCTTGGGACGCACCGGGGAGCTGTTTTTT.